This TCR beta chain was obtained from a study of blood T cell repertoires in COVID-19. Study-wide background: The United States, Italy and Spain were the sources of the acute and convalescent COVID-19 samples. Sample material is recorded as cDNA or gDNA derived from T cells, B-cell-depleted T cells, or PBMCs.

Authors' analysis steps: The authors estimated nucleated cell counts from reference gene primer amplification. TCRdb's copy holds only in-frame clones and misses some; the assay was immunoSEQ multiplex PCR. That table supplies the V and J calls and clone size; D and trimming were determined from the DNA. Of about 47,000 clones in the sample, roughly 87% are singletons; the top ten hold 6.5% to 9%. The sequenced sample consisted of peripheral blood. The receptor was derived from a man in his sixties with active COVID-19.

The CDR3 nucleotides read TGTGCCAGCAGTTACGGGGCGGGAGTCCGCACAGATACGCAGTATTTT. As protein: CASSYGAGVRTDTQYF. The chain has TRBV6-6 and TRBJ2-3; the match to TRBD2 covers 7 bases. Germline V gene sequence: CDR1 MNHNY, CDR2 SVGAGI (reference sequence). The trim removed 2 bases at V and 1 base at J, leaving 6 bases unmatched. The CDR3 spans 16 residues.